This is a list of T cell receptor beta chains from one sample in a study of CD4+ T cells in melanoma. Profiling relied on immunoSEQ multiplex PCR, and the TCRdb table lists in-frame clones only, not all of them. The sample shows 9,500 to 10,000 clones, about 63% of them seen only once. The sample was cells from a culture (not recorded whether cultured in vitro). These receptor sequences come from a human donor with melanoma. Each CDR3 is given with its conserved first and last residue. The D gene is left open where the match is weak. Rows give clone size only sometimes, using once, few, many, or a class for an expanded clone.

clone_size: -
cdr3_length: 16
v_call: TRBV7-9
d_call: -
j_call: TRBJ1-6
cdr3_nt: TGTGCCAGCAGCTTATTCGGGGGAGTTTTTAATTCACCCCTCCACTTT
cdr3_aa: CASSLFGGVFNSPLHF

clone_size: -
cdr3_length: 12
v_call: TRBV2
d_call: -
j_call: TRBJ1-2
cdr3_nt: TGTGCCAGCACCAAAGCGGGGGATGGCTACACCTTC
cdr3_aa: CASTKAGDGYTF

clone_size: -
cdr3_length: 13
v_call: TRBV6-6
d_call: -
j_call: TRBJ1-5
cdr3_nt: TGTGCCAGCAGTCACAGGGATGGCCAGCCCCAGCATTTT
cdr3_aa: CASSHRDGQPQHF

clone_size: -
cdr3_length: 14
v_call: TRBV19
d_call: -
j_call: TRBJ1-1
cdr3_nt: TGTGCCAGTAGTACCGGCCGGGGCTACACTGAAGCTTTCTTT
cdr3_aa: CASSTGRGYTEAFF

clone_size: once
cdr3_length: 16
v_call: TRBV10-3
d_call: TRBD1
j_call: TRBJ2-7
cdr3_nt: TGTGCCATCAGTGAGGGTAACAGGGGTCACTCCTACGAGCAGTACTTC
cdr3_aa: CAISEGNRGHSYEQYF

clone_size: -
cdr3_length: 13
v_call: TRBV11-2
d_call: -
j_call: TRBJ2-3
cdr3_nt: TGTGCCAGCAGCTTAAGGAGGGACCGTACGCAGTATTTT
cdr3_aa: CASSLRRDRTQYF

clone_size: -
cdr3_length: 14
v_call: TRBV11-3
d_call: -
j_call: TRBJ1-1
cdr3_nt: TGTGCCAGCAGCTTGACGGCTATGAACACTGAAGCTTTCTTT
cdr3_aa: CASSLTAMNTEAFF

clone_size: -
cdr3_length: 12
v_call: TRBV11-3
d_call: -
j_call: TRBJ2-7
cdr3_nt: TGTGCCAGCAGGATTTGGACAATCGAGCAGTACTTC
cdr3_aa: CASRIWTIEQYF

clone_size: -
cdr3_length: 14
v_call: TRBV6-5
d_call: -
j_call: TRBJ1-2
cdr3_nt: TGTGCCAGCAGTGGACGGAACCTACACTATGGCTACACCTTC
cdr3_aa: CASSGRNLHYGYTF

clone_size: -
cdr3_length: 15
v_call: TRBV14
d_call: TRBD1
j_call: TRBJ2-7
cdr3_nt: TGTGCCAGCAGCGTTGGGACAGGTTTTAAGGACGAGCAGTACTTC
cdr3_aa: CASSVGTGFKDEQYF

clone_size: -
cdr3_length: 17
v_call: TRBV14
d_call: -
j_call: TRBJ1-2
cdr3_nt: TGTGCCAGCAGCGAAAGGCTTGGGGGCGATCAAACCTATGGCTACACCTTC
cdr3_aa: CASSERLGGDQTYGYTF

clone_size: -
cdr3_length: 15
v_call: TRBV7-9
d_call: -
j_call: TRBJ2-1
cdr3_nt: TGTGCCAGCAGCTTAGGTCTAGGGTCCTACAATGAGCAGTTCTTC
cdr3_aa: CASSLGLGSYNEQFF

clone_size: -
cdr3_length: 14
v_call: TRBV6-5
d_call: -
j_call: TRBJ1-4
cdr3_nt: TGTGCCAGCAACCCTGGGGGTCAATATGAAAAACTGTTTTTT
cdr3_aa: CASNPGGQYEKLFF

clone_size: -
cdr3_length: 15
v_call: TRBV10-1
d_call: TRBD1
j_call: TRBJ2-1
cdr3_nt: TGCGCCAGCAGTGCCCCGGGACAGGGGAACAATGAGCAGTTCTTC
cdr3_aa: CASSAPGQGNNEQFF

clone_size: few
cdr3_length: 17
v_call: TRBV4-1
d_call: -
j_call: TRBJ2-4
cdr3_nt: TGCGCCAGCAGCCAAGATCGGGGGAGCGGGGCCAAAAACATTCAGTACTTC
cdr3_aa: CASSQDRGSGAKNIQYF

clone_size: -
cdr3_length: 16
v_call: TRBV18
d_call: TRBD1
j_call: TRBJ1-1
cdr3_nt: TGTGCCAGCTCACACGCGGCGACAGGGCGGAACACTGAAGCTTTCTTT
cdr3_aa: CASSHAATGRNTEAFF

clone_size: once
cdr3_length: 12
v_call: TRBV11-1
d_call: -
j_call: TRBJ2-7
cdr3_nt: TGTGCCAGCAGTTCTACAGGGATAGAGCAGTACTTC
cdr3_aa: CASSSTGIEQYF

clone_size: -
cdr3_length: 16
v_call: TRBV2
d_call: TRBD1
j_call: TRBJ2-7
cdr3_nt: TGTGCCAGCAGACCAGGGGGCTGGTCTTACTCCTACGAGCAGTACTTC
cdr3_aa: CASRPGGWSYSYEQYF

clone_size: few
cdr3_length: 14
v_call: TRBV4-1
d_call: -
j_call: TRBJ2-7
cdr3_nt: TGCGCCAGCAGCCAAGTTCATTTGGTTGCCGAGCAGTACTTC
cdr3_aa: CASSQVHLVAEQYF

clone_size: few
cdr3_length: 15
v_call: TRBV5-1
d_call: TRBD1
j_call: TRBJ1-2
cdr3_nt: TGCGCCAGCAGCTCACAGGGGACGGACTCCCGAGGGTACACCTTC
cdr3_aa: CASSSQGTDSRGYTF

clone_size: -
cdr3_length: 15
v_call: TRBV11-2
d_call: TRBD2
j_call: TRBJ2-7
cdr3_nt: TGTGCCAGCAGATCTACTAGCGGGGGGCCCTACGAGCAGTACTTC
cdr3_aa: CASRSTSGGPYEQYF

clone_size: few
cdr3_length: 15
v_call: TRBV7-2
d_call: TRBD1
j_call: TRBJ1-2
cdr3_nt: TGTGCCAGCAGCTTATTCACAGGGGGAGGCCGCGGCTACACCTTC
cdr3_aa: CASSLFTGGGRGYTF

clone_size: -
cdr3_length: 15
v_call: TRBV5-6
d_call: -
j_call: TRBJ2-1
cdr3_nt: TGTGCCAGCAGCTTGGGAGGGGGGTACTACAATGAGCAGTTCTTC
cdr3_aa: CASSLGGGYYNEQFF

clone_size: -
cdr3_length: 15
v_call: TRBV6-1
d_call: TRBD2
j_call: TRBJ2-1
cdr3_nt: TGTGCCAGCCGGCTAGCGGGGGGCTCCTACAATGAGCAGTTCTTC
cdr3_aa: CASRLAGGSYNEQFF

clone_size: -
cdr3_length: 14
v_call: TRBV9
d_call: TRBD1
j_call: TRBJ2-7
cdr3_nt: TGTGCCAGCAGCTCCGGACAGGGGGCCTGGGAGCAGTACTTC
cdr3_aa: CASSSGQGAWEQYF

clone_size: few
cdr3_length: 13
v_call: TRBV30
d_call: -
j_call: TRBJ1-1
cdr3_nt: TGTGCCTGGAGTGTACAATCCAACACTGAAGCTTTCTTT
cdr3_aa: CAWSVQSNTEAFF

clone_size: -
cdr3_length: 17
v_call: TRBV11-3
d_call: TRBD2
j_call: TRBJ2-5
cdr3_nt: TGTGCCAGCAGCGGTGGAGCTCAAGCGGGGGGACGAGAGACCCAGTACTTC
cdr3_aa: CASSGGAQAGGRETQYF

clone_size: -
cdr3_length: 15
v_call: TRBV6-4
d_call: -
j_call: TRBJ1-1
cdr3_nt: TGTGCCAGCAGTGACTTGGGGGTACCCTACACTGAAGCTTTCTTT
cdr3_aa: CASSDLGVPYTEAFF

clone_size: -
cdr3_length: 13
v_call: TRBV18
d_call: -
j_call: TRBJ1-6
cdr3_nt: TGTGCCAGCTCACCATCACCGAATTCACCCCTCCACTTT
cdr3_aa: CASSPSPNSPLHF

clone_size: -
cdr3_length: 13
v_call: TRBV6-5
d_call: -
j_call: TRBJ1-1
cdr3_nt: TGTGCCAGCAGTTACGCCTCCCCAGGGAATCAAAGCTTT
cdr3_aa: CASSYASPGNQSF

clone_size: -
cdr3_length: 13
v_call: TRBV7-2
d_call: -
j_call: TRBJ1-2
cdr3_nt: TGTGCCAGCAGCCCGCAGACCAACTATGGCTACACCTTC
cdr3_aa: CASSPQTNYGYTF

clone_size: -
cdr3_length: 13
v_call: TRBV7-9
d_call: -
j_call: TRBJ1-1
cdr3_nt: TGTGCCAGCAGCTTTGGCGGGAACACTGAAGCTTTCTTT
cdr3_aa: CASSFGGNTEAFF

clone_size: -
cdr3_length: 14
v_call: TRBV5-5
d_call: -
j_call: TRBJ2-2
cdr3_nt: TGTGCCAGCAGCTTGCTCTACGGAACCGGGGAGCTGTTTTTT
cdr3_aa: CASSLLYGTGELFF

clone_size: -
cdr3_length: 15
v_call: TRBV7-2
d_call: -
j_call: TRBJ2-5
cdr3_nt: TGTGCCAGCAGCTCCAGGTACGGGGGGCCGGAGACCCAGTACTTC
cdr3_aa: CASSSRYGGPETQYF

clone_size: -
cdr3_length: 15
v_call: TRBV6-1
d_call: -
j_call: TRBJ1-1
cdr3_nt: TGTGCCAGCAGTGAAGGGGGGGGGAGGAACACTGAAGCTTTCTTT
cdr3_aa: CASSEGGGRNTEAFF

clone_size: -
cdr3_length: 14
v_call: TRBV15
d_call: -
j_call: TRBJ1-4
cdr3_nt: TGTGCCACCAGCAGAGAGAGCCATAATGAAAAACTGTTTTTT
cdr3_aa: CATSRESHNEKLFF

clone_size: few
cdr3_length: 13
v_call: TRBV2
d_call: -
j_call: TRBJ2-1
cdr3_nt: TGTGCCAGCAGTGAACGCCGGTACAATGAGCAGTTCTTC
cdr3_aa: CASSERRYNEQFF

clone_size: -
cdr3_length: 15
v_call: TRBV5-1
d_call: -
j_call: TRBJ1-4
cdr3_nt: TGCGCCAGCAGCTTGGGGGTTGCAACTAATGAAAAACTGTTTTTT
cdr3_aa: CASSLGVATNEKLFF

clone_size: few
cdr3_length: 16
v_call: TRBV7-9
d_call: -
j_call: TRBJ1-6
cdr3_nt: TGTGCCAGCAGCTTAGGTGCGGGGATTGGTAATTCACCCCTCCACTTT
cdr3_aa: CASSLGAGIGNSPLHF

clone_size: -
cdr3_length: 14
v_call: TRBV12-5
d_call: -
j_call: TRBJ1-1
cdr3_nt: TGTGCTAGTGGCCCGGACGGAATAGGGGCTGAAGCTTTCTTT
cdr3_aa: CASGPDGIGAEAFF

clone_size: -
cdr3_length: 13
v_call: TRBV2
d_call: TRBD1
j_call: TRBJ1-2
cdr3_nt: TGTGCCAGCAGGGGGGACAGTTCTAATGGCTACACCTTC
cdr3_aa: CASRGDSSNGYTF